This TCR beta chain emerged from a study of blood T cell repertoires in COVID-19. About the research overall: Sites in the United States, Italy and Spain provided acute and convalescent COVID-19 samples.

V was pared by 8 bases and J by 0 bases, with 14 bases between. The CDR3 is made up of 15 amino acids. CDR1 is SGHNT and CDR2 is YYREEE in the germline V gene (reference sequence). Source study methods: It was from reference gene primer amplification that nucleated cell counts were estimated. Method: immunoSEQ multiplex PCR; TCRdb's copy keeps in-frame clones and lacks some. V and J calls and clone size are copied from that table; D and trimming were computed from the DNA. The table records 200,000 to 250,000 clones, 80% to 90% of them present only once. V gene TRBV5-4 combines with J gene TRBJ1-4, with D unclear. The specimen sequenced was PBMCs or T cells enriched from blood (not recorded which). The receptor was derived from a man aged 45 to 65 who had been exposed to COVID-19. The CDR3 sequence is CASSTYSTTNEKLFF. The CDR3 nucleotides are TGTGCCAGTTCCACTTACAGTACAACTAATGAAAAACTGTTTTTT.